This T cell receptor (beta chain) was sequenced in a study of cytomegalovirus exposure and HLA in healthy donors (dated by TCRdb to 2016 to 2017). Regarding the complete study: An earlier analysis of a few hundred of the donors reported 250 to 350 Gb of sequence data and 95 million to 140 million unique TCR beta sequences obtained from about 180 million T cells. An early release covering some 640 HLA-typed donors comprised about 300 gigabases of sequencing data and tens of millions of unique TCR sequences. Among the roughly 390 genotyped donors, 75% to 90% belonged to the genetic ancestry cluster associated with self-reported Caucasian donors. The study aimed to test whether signatures of past pathogen exposure could be identified by cataloging public T cell receptors. The study used immunosequencing to profile the T cell repertoires of hundreds of subjects and linked those repertoires to cytomegalovirus serostatus. A separate validation cohort of roughly 130 different subjects was used in addition to the 666-subject first cohort. To predict cytomegalovirus infection status, the study combined high-throughput TCR immunosequencing, statistical association of individual TCRs with disease status, and machine learning. To study patterns of TCR occurrence, a later analysis re-analyzed previously published TCR beta repertoires from 700 or so donors and added high-resolution HLA genotyping. In the later analysis, no new phenotypic data were used to find candidate immune exposures; instead, reliance was placed on TCR beta sequences and their occurrence across donors. To decide whether each TCR beta V gene segment behaved as functional or pseudogenic, an earlier analysis of 587 of the donors relied on high-throughput TCR beta sequencing. Donor age, sex, ethnicity and CMV serostatus were compiled together with the repertoire data. A later genetic analysis took genome-wide SNP genotypes for about 55% of the roughly 700 donors and used that subset as a discovery cohort. All discovery cohort repertoires had been generated using a single sequencing platform. HLA typing included class I and class II loci at four-digit resolution. The number of typed donors differed by locus: roughly 629-630 for A, B, C, DRB1 and DQB1; 500 to 550 for DQA1; about 600 for DPA1; and around 450 for DPB1. Four or five DR-DQ haplotypes were handled as single units for association and clustering because linkage in the cohort was strong. Across some 400 genotyped donors of the cohort, an average of about 250,000 unique TCR beta nucleotide sequences per donor were sequenced, and approximately 17% of those sequences were non-productive.

Sequences SGHAT (CDR1) and FQNNGV (CDR2) are obtained from the germline V gene. Trimming costs V 2 bases and J 2 bases, and their ends lie 10 bases apart. Its CDR3 holds 14 amino acids, cysteine through phenylalanine. Only the CDR3 part of the read is kept: 42 bases, read in frame from the first base. Comment on this clone: It lacks a known antigen. No base quality values were provided; no much bigger clone lies one nucleotide off.

In total, just over 650 healthy bone marrow donors made up the cohort. Cohort members were all nominally healthy when sampled, although unrecorded immune exposures were likely present. The donor was CMV seropositive and belonged to the group of over 250 seropositive cohort members. A peripheral blood sample was provided by each donor, and peripheral blood mononuclear cells were used for TCR beta sequencing. The Qiagen DNeasy Blood Extraction Kit was used to extract genomic DNA from the blood cell samples. The paper's findings and limits, for the study overall: The study listed over 150 TCR beta chains as associated with cytomegalovirus. Linkage disequilibrium might explain the correlated functional status among segregating V segments, but an unknown experimental factor could not be excluded. A further reported finding was that TCR beta sequences accurately predicted the HLA-A and HLA-B alleles for most subjects in the first cohort. A later analysis found that TCR association rates varied across HLA loci, with DRB1 alleles showing the most associated TCRs and HLA-C alleles the fewest. Because the 87-base-pair reads could not distinguish some IMGT-functional V segments, including TRBV6-2 and TRBV6-3, those segments were excluded. In a later analysis, 16,951 TCR beta sequences were associated with specific HLA alleles at a false discovery rate of 0.05. The classifier was reported to diagnose cytomegalovirus status with high specificity and sensitivity in both the original cohort and the validation cohort. The authors suggested that the approach could potentially be extended to other disease states and immunological phenotypes. According to a later analysis, parvovirus B19, influenza, CMV and Epstein-Barr virus appeared linked to several top co-occurrence clusters. Assigning TCR associations to individual alleles was difficult when HLA alleles, especially DR and DQ, strongly co-occurred. Immune exposure information for the cohort was limited to CMV serostatus. According to a later analysis, most CMV-associated TCR beta chains appeared to be HLA-restricted, and the HLA associations seemed to be driven largely by CMV exposure. The presence/absence analyses assumed that sequencing depth was roughly uniform across donors, and that assumption may not be true. Because HLA typing was unavailable for some donors at each locus, only the typed subset was used in association tests. A few of the identified cytomegalovirus-associated TCR beta chains were confirmed in vitro to be specific for cytomegalovirus antigens. A later genetic analysis reported fewer N-insertions in productive TCRs among donors in an Asian-associated ancestry cluster than the roughly 640-donor mean. Broadly in line with IMGT annotations, most TCR beta V segments showed up in productive rearrangements about 87% or about 30% of the time in an earlier analysis of around 600 of the donors. The sequencing pipeline was judged likely to have produced a cluster of highly shared sequence variants as a technical artifact. In a later analysis, HLA-associated TCR beta chains were found to be more clonally expanded and to have lower generation probabilities than equally common non-associated chains. In a later genetic analysis, a missense DCLRE1C variant was associated with V-gene and J-gene trimming of TCR beta chains, and the association was replicated in an independent cohort. This cohort had only TCR beta chains sequenced, and the lack of alpha or paired-chain data limited which features could be detected. Most TCR sequences were seen in very few donors, while some public TCRs were found in many individuals. Around 16 rarely observed V segments, including chromosome 9 orphons, were excluded from the earlier analysis of a few hundred of the donors because counts were too low.

The library was built by means of the immunoSEQ multiplex PCR assay. The multiplex PCR relied on a mix of 60 forward primers for TCR Vbeta segments and 13 reverse primers for TCR Jbeta segments. Amplification of the CDR3 region of rearranged TCR beta genes was performed with a multiplex PCR assay on genomic DNA. The Illumina HiSeq System was used to sequence the amplified TCR beta libraries as 87-base-pair reads. The study's own analysis went as follows. Across the roughly 640 repertoires, a later analysis counted some 80 million unique TCR beta chains, roughly 11 million of which were shared by at least two donors. Raw reads were error-corrected and collapsed into unique sequences by a nearest-neighbor algorithm in which closely related sequences were merged to remove PCR and sequencing errors. CDR3 sequences were aligned to IMGT reference sequences to assign V, D and J gene segments. Each retained sequence needed at least a six-nucleotide match to both a V gene segment and a J gene segment. A rearrangement was called productive if the CDR3 had no stop codons and remained in frame with V and J, and every other rearrangement was called non-productive. Following IMGT convention, CDR3 was defined as the stretch from the second conserved V-encoded cysteine to the conserved J-encoded phenylalanine. The earlier analysis of about 610 of the donors excluded any sequence lacking an unambiguous match to a single V gene segment. In an earlier analysis of 587 of the donors, V segments were called functional above 56.7% productive rearrangements and were called segregating when the between-donor standard deviation exceeded 5%. A statistical classification framework was built for diagnosing cytomegalovirus status from the catalog of TCR beta chain sequences. V and J gene assignment, in a later analysis, came from comparing TCR nucleotide sequences with IMGT/GENE-DB human TR gene sequences. In a later analysis, CDR3 sequences and most-parsimonious VDJ recombination scenarios were assigned using the TCRdist pipeline. A later analysis defined each TCR beta chain by its CDR3 amino acid sequence plus V-gene family, and excluded reads lacking a unique V-gene family. A later analysis removed 550 to 650 highly shared, low-generation-probability nucleotide sequences to deal with suspected cross-contamination and a sequencing artifact. A later analysis calculated a clonal expansion index for each public chain from normalized within-repertoire ranks of inferred template counts. A later analysis computed generation probabilities with a VDJ recombination model fitted to out-of-frame rearrangements, and checked the results against IGoR. Hypergeometric tests were used in a later analysis to score TCR-TCR, TCR-HLA and TCR-CMV co-occurrence, with a repertoire-size bias correction applied to the TCR pairs. A later analysis estimated false discovery rates by permuting HLA or CMV assignments 20 times. In a later analysis, co-occurring TCRs were grouped using DBSCAN, and TCRdist sequence similarity was added for clustering within HLA-allele-positive subsets. For co-occurrence clustering, repertoires with fewer than 30,000 or more than 120,000 public chains were excluded, along with roughly 5 repertoires with anomalous nucleotide sharing. The table comes from immuneACCESS by way of TCRdb, which keeps in-frame sequences with V and J called. Part of the clones is missing from these tables; in studies checked, under half for an unresolved V gene and the rest for unknown reasons. The V and J calls and clone size are taken from that table; D and trimming were inferred from the DNA. Present in this sample are 120,000 or so clones, 65% to 75% of which were seen just once. The ten most abundant clones make up approximately 3.8% of the sample.

Source material: PBMCs. The sequence links TRBV11-2 to TRBJ2-7; 6 matching bases give a weak D call of TRBD2. The TCR comes from a middle-aged man in good health and CMV-seropositive. CDR3 loop: CASSLTGTAYEQYF. The DNA reads as follows: TGTGCCAGCAGCTTAACCGGGACTGCCTACGAGCAGTACTTC.